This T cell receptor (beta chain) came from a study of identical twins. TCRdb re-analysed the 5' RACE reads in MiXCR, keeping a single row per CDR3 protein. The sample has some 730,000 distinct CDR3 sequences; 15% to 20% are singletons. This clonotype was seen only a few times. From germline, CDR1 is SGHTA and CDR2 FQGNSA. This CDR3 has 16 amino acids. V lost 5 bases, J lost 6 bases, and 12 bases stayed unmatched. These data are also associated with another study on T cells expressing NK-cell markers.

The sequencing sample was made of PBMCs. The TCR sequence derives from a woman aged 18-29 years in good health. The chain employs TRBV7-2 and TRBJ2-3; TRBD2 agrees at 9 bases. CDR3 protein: CASSLGFAGGADTQYF. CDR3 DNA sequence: TGTGCCAGCAGCCTCGGTTTTGCGGGAGGGGCGGATACGCAGTATTTT.